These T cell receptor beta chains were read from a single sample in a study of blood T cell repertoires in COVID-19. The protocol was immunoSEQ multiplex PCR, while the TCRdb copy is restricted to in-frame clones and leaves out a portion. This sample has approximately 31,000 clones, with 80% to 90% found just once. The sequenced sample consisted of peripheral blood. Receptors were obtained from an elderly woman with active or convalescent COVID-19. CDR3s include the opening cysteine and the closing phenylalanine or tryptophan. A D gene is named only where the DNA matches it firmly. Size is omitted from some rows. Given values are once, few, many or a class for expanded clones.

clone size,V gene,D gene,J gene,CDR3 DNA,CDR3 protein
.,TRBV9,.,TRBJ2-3,TGTGCCAGCAGCCCGGGGGTTGATACGCAGTATTTT,CASSPGVDTQYF
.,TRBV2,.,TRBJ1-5,TGTGCCAGCAGTGGGGAGGTGGAGCAGCCCCAGCATTTT,CASSGEVEQPQHF
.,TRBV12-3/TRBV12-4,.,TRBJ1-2,TGTGCCAGCAGCCTGAGGCCCTACTATGGCTACACCTTC,CASSLRPYYGYTF
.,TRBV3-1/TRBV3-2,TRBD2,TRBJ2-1,TGTGCCAGCAGCCAGTCGGGACTAGCGGGGGGTTTCTACAATGAGCAGTTCTTC,CASSQSGLAGGFYNEQFF
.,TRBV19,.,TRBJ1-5,TGTGCCAGTAGCCGTCGGGGGGCGCCGAATCAGCCCCAGCATTTT,CASSRRGAPNQPQHF
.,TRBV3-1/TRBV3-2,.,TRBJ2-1,TGTGCCAGCAGCCTTGGGAGAAAAGGGAATGAGCAGTTCTTC,CASSLGRKGNEQFF
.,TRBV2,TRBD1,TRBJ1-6,TGTGCCAGCAGTGAAGTCAGGGGGATGATTTATTCACCCCTCCACTTT,CASSEVRGMIYSPLHF
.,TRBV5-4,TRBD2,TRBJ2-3,TGTGCCAGCAGCTTGGCAGGAGGCGGGGGGCAGGGAGATACGCAGTATTTT,CASSLAGGGGQGDTQYF
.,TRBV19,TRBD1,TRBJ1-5,TGTGCCAGTAGTACCATAACAGGGGACAATCAGCCCCAGCATTTT,CASSTITGDNQPQHF
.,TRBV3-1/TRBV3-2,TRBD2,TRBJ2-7,TGTGCCAGCAGCCAGAGCGGGGGGGCCCACGAGCAGTACTTC,CASSQSGGAHEQYF
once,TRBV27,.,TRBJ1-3,TGTGCCAGCAGGCAAACGACAGCCTCTGGAAACACCATATATTTT,CASRQTTASGNTIYF
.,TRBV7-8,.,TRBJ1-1,TGTGCCAGCAGCCCCTCCTTGAACACTGAAGCTTTCTTT,CASSPSLNTEAFF
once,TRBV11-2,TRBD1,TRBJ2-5,TGTGCCAGCAGCGCAGACAGGGGTCACGAGACCCAGTACTTC,CASSADRGHETQYF
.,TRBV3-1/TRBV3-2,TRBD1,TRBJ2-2,TGTGCCAGCAGCCCTTGGGACAGAAACACCGGGGAGCTGTTTTTT,CASSPWDRNTGELFF
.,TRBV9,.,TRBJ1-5,TGTGCCAGCAGCGTAGATCCACACAGCAATCAGCCCCAGCATTTT,CASSVDPHSNQPQHF
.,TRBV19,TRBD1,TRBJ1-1,TGTGCCAGTAGCGCACCGGACAGGGGATTGAGGCAGAACACTGAAGCTTTCTTT,CASSAPDRGLRQNTEAFF
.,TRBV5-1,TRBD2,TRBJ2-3,TGCGCCAGCAGCCCGCTAGCGGGGTCTTCCACAGATACGCAGTATTTT,CASSPLAGSSTDTQYF